The following is a T cell receptor beta chain sequence with its context. The entry originates in a study of radiotherapy plus CTLA-4 blockade in lung cancer. The CDR3 has 10 residues. The V and J ends lost 11 bases and 6 bases respectively, with 10 bases between them. CDR1 is LNHDA and CDR2 is SQIVND in the germline V gene (reference sequence). Assay used: immunoSEQ multiplex PCR; TCRdb lists only in-frame clones, some missing. The sample has about 110,000 clones, under 90% seen once. Source: peripheral blood, taken from a patient treated with radiotherapy plus ipilimumab. The chain recombines TRBV19 with TRBJ1-1; D unresolved. The receptor comes from a human donor with non-small cell lung cancer that progressed on radiotherapy plus ipilimumab. Some clones in this sample may be carry-over from other donors' samples. The CDR3 DNA follows: TGTGCCGTCTCAGGTTCTGAAGCTTTCTTT. It codes for CAVSGSEAFF.